This T cell receptor beta chain was documented in a study of beta chain features in type 1 diabetes. Overall study: The examined sorted cells totaled 85 million to 120 million across samples. Regarding the study as a whole: Researchers reported that naive, central memory and Treg TCRB repertoires appeared more similar in patients than in healthy donors. Across all four CD4+ subsets, people with type 1 diabetes showed modestly shorter TCRB CDR3s. HLA influence on TCRB rearrangement stayed unresolved here.

Expressed TCRB transcripts were sequenced because the entire RNA isolate underwent reverse transcription. TCRdb's copy holds only in-frame clones and misses some; the assay was immunoSEQ multiplex PCR. The table includes about 120,000 clones, about a sixth detected once. This clone appeared a few times. The antigen remains undetermined. Sorting with CD45RO/CCR7/CD25/CD127/CD95/CD27 yielded naive, central memory, regulatory and stem-like memory CD4+ cells. Germline CDR1 is SGHVS and CDR2 is FNYEAQ. V lost 5 bases to trimming and J lost 4 bases, with 14 bases between them. The CDR3 spans 15 residues. The sample was central memory CD4+ T cells from blood. This rearrangement joins TRBV7-6 to TRBJ2-2; D unresolved. The TCR sequence derives from a man in his thirties or forties with type 1 diabetes. This CDR3 reads CASSPPYPSTGELFF. CDR3 nucleotides: TGTGCCAGCAGCCCGCCGTACCCGAGCACCGGGGAGCTGTTTTTT. The variable domain in full, with the rest retrieved from reference TRBV7-6 and TRBJ2-2, is GAGVSQSPRYKVTKRGQDVALRCDPISGHVSLYWYRQALGQGPEFLTYFNYEAQQDKSGLPNDRFSAERPEGSISTLTIQRTEQRDSAMYRCASSPPYPSTGELFFGEGSRLTVL.